These T cell receptor beta chains were read from a single sample in a study of blood T cell repertoires in COVID-19. Data came from immunoSEQ multiplex PCR; TCRdb stores just in-frame clones and leaves some out. The data hold 200,000 or so clones, with about 86% observed a single time. Sequenced input: peripheral blood. The receptors derive from a woman aged 30 to 39 who had recovered from COVID-19. The CDR3 runs from the conserved cysteine through the conserved F or W. A D gene is named only where the DNA matches it firmly. The size of a clone is reported for some rows only, either as once, few or many, or as a class for expanded clones.

d_call clone_size j_call v_call cdr3_aa cdr3_nt
TRBD1 . TRBJ1-2 TRBV9 CASSGTTGALYGYTF TGTGCCAGCAGCGGAACGACAGGGGCCCTCTATGGCTACACCTTC
. . TRBJ1-5 TRBV19 CASSRGRGYSNQPQHF TGTGCCAGTAGCCGGGGAAGAGGGTATAGCAATCAGCCCCAGCATTTT
. . TRBJ2-3 TRBV6-4 CASSDSGGTDTQYF TGTGCCAGCAGTGACTCAGGGGGCACAGATACGCAGTATTTT
. . TRBJ1-1 TRBV6-1 CASSEQGYTEAFF TGTGCCAGCAGTGAACAGGGATACACTGAAGCTTTCTTT
TRBD2 . TRBJ2-3 TRBV30 CAWSVGSGGQYF TGTGCCTGGAGTGTAGGTAGCGGGGGACAGTATTTT
TRBD1 once TRBJ2-3 TRBV9 CASSEQGAVRTDTQYF TGTGCCAGCAGCGAACAGGGGGCAGTTCGCACAGATACGCAGTATTTT
. . TRBJ2-6 TRBV18 CASSPDRSGANVLTF TGTGCCAGCTCACCAGACAGAAGTGGGGCCAACGTCCTGACTTTC
. . TRBJ1-2 TRBV7-3 CASSRALQGGYGYTF TGTGCCAGCAGTCGAGCCCTTCAGGGAGGTTATGGCTACACCTTC
. . TRBJ2-7 TRBV24-1 CATSDQRTVNEQYF TGTGCCACCAGTGACCAAAGGACAGTGAACGAGCAGTACTTC
. once TRBJ2-1 TRBV7-9 CASSFREWAEQFF TGTGCCAGCAGCTTCCGGGAGTGGGCTGAGCAGTTCTTC
TRBD2 . TRBJ2-1 TRBV13 CASSSTIAGGYNEQFF TGTGCCAGCAGCTCAACCATAGCGGGAGGGTACAATGAGCAGTTCTTC
. once TRBJ2-7 TRBV28 CASNTAYEQYF TGTGCCAGCAATACAGCCTACGAGCAGTACTTC
. . TRBJ2-2 TRBV30 CAWTPEGTGELFF TGTGCCTGGACACCCGAGGGCACCGGGGAGCTGTTTTTT